This entry lists 17 T cell receptor beta chains sequenced from one sample in a study of lymphopenia after photon versus proton radiotherapy. Repertoires were generated with immunoSEQ multiplex PCR, while TCRdb's copy carries only in-frame clones and drops some. The data show 50,000 to 65,000 clones, around 90% seen once. The sample consisted of peripheral blood, taken from a patient treated with proton-based radiotherapy. Receptors were obtained from an elderly man with esophageal cancer.

About this clone itself: The junction and the germline gene differ at one end; a read error may be behind it. The chain carries TRBV7-7 and TRBJ2-5, with D unresolved. This CDR3 comprises 11 residues. Germline V gene data show CDR1 as SSHAT and CDR2 as FNYEAQ (reference sequence). This CDR3 is CASSSEETQYF. The CDR3 nucleotides are TGTGCTAGCAGCTCCGAAGAGACCCAGTACTTC.

The V gene is TRBV16, the J gene TRBJ1-2; 8 bases are shared with TRBD1. The V segment lost 0 bases and the J segment 8 bases; nucleotides outside the gene matches: 14. CDR1 KGHSY and CDR2 FQNENV come from the germline V gene. The CDR3 has 17 residues. The CDR3 spells CASSQSGVGRGQDGYTF. The CDR3 nucleotides are TGTGCCAGCAGCCAATCGGGGGTCGGCAGGGGGCAGGACGGCTACACCTTC.

The chain is built from TRBV5-5 and TRBJ1-2; D perhaps matches TRBD1 (5 bases). V was shortened by 0 bases and J by 4 bases, with 10 bases between the two germline ends. The CDR3 length is 14 residues. Germline V gives CDR1 SGHKS, CDR2 YYEKEE (reference sequence). Here the CDR3 reads CASSLDGTSYGYTF. CDR3 nucleotide sequence: TGTGCCAGCAGCTTGGACGGGACGTCCTATGGCTACACCTTC.

J is TRBJ1-5 and V is TRBV30; no definite D call. The CDR3 sequence is 12 residues long. Per germline, CDR1 GTSNPN and CDR2 SVGIG (reference sequence). Trimming cost V 2 bases and J 10 bases, with 12 bases left between them. The CDR3 bases are TGTGCCTGGAGTTTGGACGGCTTTCCCCAGCATTTT. Translating gives CAWSLDGFPQHF. Filled out from reference TRBV30 and TRBJ1-5, the complete variable domain reads SQTIHQWPATLVQPVGSPLSLECTVEGTSNPNLYWYRQAAGRGLQLLFYSVGIGQISSEVPQNLSASRPQDRQFILSSKKLLLSDSGFYLCAWSLDGFPQHFGDGTRLSIL.

The chain combines TRBV5-5 with TRBJ1-5; 12 bases line up with TRBD1. The germline CDR1 and CDR2 sequences are SGHKS and YYEKEE (reference sequence). CDR3 size: 18 residues. Trimming removed 4 bases from V and 0 bases from J; junction bases left unmatched: 8. For the CDR3, the DNA is TGTGCCAGCAGCAAGGGACAGGGGGCGGTTACTAGCAATCAGCCCCAGCATTTT. This translates into CASSKGQGAVTSNQPQHF.

The V gene is TRBV7-8, the J gene TRBJ1-5; TRBD1 is a possible D gene (6 bases). V lost 2 bases and J lost 0, with 14 bases in between. The V gene's germline CDR1 is SGHVS and CDR2 FQNEAQ. This CDR3 region has 17 residues. CDR3 in amino acids: CASSLRGAGPSNQPQHF. The CDR3, as DNA: TGTGCCAGCAGCTTAAGGGGGGCAGGCCCTAGCAATCAGCCCCAGCATTTT.

V usage is TRBV19 and J usage is TRBJ1-4, with TRBD1 identical over 9 bases. After removal of 8 bases from V and 7 bases from J, the junction contained 5 bases not matched to a gene. Germline values: CDR1 LNHDA, CDR2 SQIVND (reference sequence). This CDR3 contains 13 residues. CDR3 amino acids: CASWDRAGEKLFF. As DNA, the CDR3 is TGTGCCAGTTGGGACAGGGCGGGTGAAAAACTGTTTTTT.

This clone was seen more than once but under ten times. V and J are TRBV2 and TRBJ1-6; D ambiguous. The CDR3 loop spans 15 amino acids. Germline V CDR1 and CDR2: SNHLY, FYNNEI. Trimming cost V 3 bases and J 9 bases, with 15 bases left between them. CDR3 DNA sequence: TGTGCCAGCAGTGAGAGATCTATCTTTGGTTCACCCCTCCACTTT. Protein product: CASSERSIFGSPLHF.

This clone was observed a few times. J is TRBJ1-2 and V is TRBV5-4; TRBD1 aligns across 9 bases. The V gene end was trimmed by 2 bases and the J gene end by 2 bases; junction bases not matched to a gene: 4. The CDR3 spans 15 residues. Germline V gives CDR1 SGHNT, CDR2 YYREEE (reference sequence). The CDR3: CASSFGTGINYGYTF. CDR3 DNA: TGTGCCAGCAGCTTCGGGACAGGGATAAACTATGGCTACACCTTC.

The chain employs TRBV7-9 and TRBJ2-3; D call uncertain. This CDR3 region has 11 residues. V shed 3 bases and J shed 4 bases, with 2 bases lying between them. Germline V gene data show CDR1 as SEHNR and CDR2 as FQNEAQ (reference sequence). Here the CDR3 reads CASSFSDTQYF. CDR3 nucleotides: TGTGCCAGCAGCTTCTCAGATACGCAGTATTTT.

This chain links TRBV7-2 with TRBJ2-7; TRBD2 agrees at 13 bases. CDR1 is SGHTA, CDR2 FQGNSA, per germline. The CDR3 extends over 15 amino acids. Germline trimming cut 4 bases from V and 3 bases from J; bases unmatched to any gene: 3. This CDR3 reads CASSSRTSGSYEQYF. The CDR3, as DNA: TGTGCCAGCAGCTCACGGACTAGCGGGAGCTACGAGCAGTACTTC.

The chain has TRBV4-1 and TRBJ1-1, with 11 nucleotides matching TRBD1. Germline CDR1 MGHRA, CDR2 YSYEKL. The CDR3 length is 15 residues. V dropped 2 bases and J dropped 3; count of bases not matched to a gene: 2. The CDR3 sequence is CASSQTGQGDTEAFF. CDR3 DNA: TGCGCCAGCAGCCAAACGGGACAGGGGGACACTGAAGCTTTCTTT.

V is TRBV7-9 and J is TRBJ2-5; 7 nucleotides line up with TRBD2. Germline V gene lookup returns CDR1 SEHNR and CDR2 FQNEAQ (reference sequence). The CDR3 runs to 15 residues. The V gene end was trimmed by 5 bases and the J gene end by 3 bases; junction bases not matched to a gene: 9. This chain's CDR3 is CASSQTGRPEETQYF. CDR3 sequence (DNA): TGTGCCAGCAGCCAGACCGGGAGGCCGGAAGAGACCCAGTACTTC.

The chain links TRBV18 to TRBJ1-3; the D gene is possibly TRBD1 (5 bases). Germline V gene data show CDR1 as KGHSH and CDR2 as LQKENI. This CDR3 has 15 residues. V lost 2 bases, J lost 2 bases, and 10 bases lay in between. CDR3 DNA sequence: TGTGCCAGCTCACCAGGGGCAGGGACTGGAAACACCATATATTTT. Translating gives CASSPGAGTGNTIYF.

This rearrangement joins TRBV7-2 to TRBJ2-5, with D possibly being TRBD2 (5 bases). V gave up 3 bases and J gave up 2 bases, with 7 bases separating them. The CDR3 runs to 13 residues. Germline V CDR1 and CDR2: SGHTA, FQGNSA. The CDR3, as DNA: TGTGCCAGCAGCTTGGGGAGACAAGAGACCCAGTACTTC. Its translation: CASSLGRQETQYF.

This rearrangement joins TRBV19 to TRBJ2-5; 7 bases are shared with TRBD1. Looked up from germline, CDR1 is LNHDA and CDR2 is SQIVND (reference sequence). V lost 4 bases, J lost 7 bases, and 15 bases stayed unmatched. The CDR3 extends over 16 amino acids. The CDR3 coding sequence is TGTGCCAGTAGTAACGACAGGGTCCGACAAGGAGGGACCCAGTACTTC. Its protein is CASSNDRVRQGGTQYF.

The CDR3 spells CASSLTGGISEAFF. For the CDR3, the DNA is TGTGCCAGCAGCTTGACAGGGGGCATCTCTGAAGCTTTCTTT. The V call is TRBV5-6, the J call TRBJ1-1; 9 bases line up with TRBD1. The CDR3 covers 14 residues. From germline, CDR1 is SGHDT and CDR2 YYEEEE. The V and J ends lost 1 base and 6 bases, in that order; junction bases with no gene match: 4.